The sequence of this T cell receptor beta chain was determined in a study of molecular identifiers for immune sequencing clone quantification. Findings and limits, study-wide: Spike-in Jurkat TCR RNA from a single cell reportedly registered among about 1 million naive cells. Because of identical TCR molecules sharing a barcode, sizes of highly expanded clones could be underestimated.

The ends were cut back, 4 bases at V and 0 bases at J, with 21 bases in the middle. This CDR3 has 18 residues. Methods described previously, with TCR primers listed, were used for bulk TCR libraries. TCRdb passed the PCR reads through MiXCR, listing each CDR3 protein once. The table includes some 590,000 distinct CDR3 sequences, about 25% detected once. A remark on this clonotype: Its matching antigen is unknown. Lacking the conserved final phenylalanine or tryptophan, this CDR3 likely reflects a read error.

V usage is TRBV12-3 or TRBV12-4 and J usage is TRBJ2-5; D gene unclear. What was sequenced was naive CD8+ T cells from blood, with Jurkat cell RNA spiked in. As to subset: FACS-sorted CD8+CD4-CCR7+CD45RA+ naive T cells. This receptor was identified in a human donor in good health. Some libraries in this study had Jurkat cell RNA spiked in. The CDR3 reads CASSSPPRGSWDQETQYL. The CDR3, as DNA: TGTGCCAGCAGTTCCCCACCCCGTGGAAGTTGGGACCAAGAGACCCAGTACCTC.